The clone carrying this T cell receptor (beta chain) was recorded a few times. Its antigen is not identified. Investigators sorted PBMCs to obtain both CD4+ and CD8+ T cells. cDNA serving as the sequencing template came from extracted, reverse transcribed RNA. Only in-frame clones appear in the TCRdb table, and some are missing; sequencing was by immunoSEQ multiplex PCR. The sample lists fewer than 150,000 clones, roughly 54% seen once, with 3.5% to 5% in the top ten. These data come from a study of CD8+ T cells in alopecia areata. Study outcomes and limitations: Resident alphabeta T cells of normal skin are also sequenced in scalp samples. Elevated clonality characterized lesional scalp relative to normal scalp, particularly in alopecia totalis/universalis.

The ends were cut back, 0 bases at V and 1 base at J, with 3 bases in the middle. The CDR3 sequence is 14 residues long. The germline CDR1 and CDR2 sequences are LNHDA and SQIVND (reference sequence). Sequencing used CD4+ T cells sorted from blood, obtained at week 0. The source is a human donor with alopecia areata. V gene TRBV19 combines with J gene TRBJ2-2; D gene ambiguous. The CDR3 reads CASSIEGNTGELFF. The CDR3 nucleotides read TGTGCCAGTAGTATAGAAGGGAACACCGGGGAGCTGTTTTTT.